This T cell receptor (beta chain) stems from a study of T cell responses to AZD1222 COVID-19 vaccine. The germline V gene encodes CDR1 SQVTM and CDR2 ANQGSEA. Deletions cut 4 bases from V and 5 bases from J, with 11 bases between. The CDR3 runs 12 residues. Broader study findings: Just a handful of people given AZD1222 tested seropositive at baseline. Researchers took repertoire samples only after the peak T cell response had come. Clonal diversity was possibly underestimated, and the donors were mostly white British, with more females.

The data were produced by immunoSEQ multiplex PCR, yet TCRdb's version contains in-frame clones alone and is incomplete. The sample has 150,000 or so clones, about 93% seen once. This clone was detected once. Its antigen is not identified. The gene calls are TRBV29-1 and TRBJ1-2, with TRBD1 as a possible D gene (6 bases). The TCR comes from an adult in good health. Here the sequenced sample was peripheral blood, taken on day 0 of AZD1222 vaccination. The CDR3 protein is CSVATGLYGYTF. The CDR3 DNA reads TGCAGCGTTGCGACAGGACTTTATGGCTACACCTTC.